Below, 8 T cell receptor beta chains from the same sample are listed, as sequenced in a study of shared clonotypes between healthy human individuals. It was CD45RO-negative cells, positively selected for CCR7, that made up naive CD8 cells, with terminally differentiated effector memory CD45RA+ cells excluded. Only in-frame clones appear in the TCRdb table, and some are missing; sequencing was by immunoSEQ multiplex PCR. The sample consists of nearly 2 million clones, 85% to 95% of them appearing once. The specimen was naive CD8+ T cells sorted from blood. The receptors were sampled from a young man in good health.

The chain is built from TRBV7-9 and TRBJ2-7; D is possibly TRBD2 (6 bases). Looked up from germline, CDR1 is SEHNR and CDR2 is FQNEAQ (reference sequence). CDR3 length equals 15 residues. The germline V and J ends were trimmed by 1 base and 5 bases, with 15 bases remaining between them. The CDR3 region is CASSLGVTSRNEQYF. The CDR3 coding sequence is TGTGCCAGCAGCTTAGGCGTGACTAGTCGTAACGAGCAGTACTTC.

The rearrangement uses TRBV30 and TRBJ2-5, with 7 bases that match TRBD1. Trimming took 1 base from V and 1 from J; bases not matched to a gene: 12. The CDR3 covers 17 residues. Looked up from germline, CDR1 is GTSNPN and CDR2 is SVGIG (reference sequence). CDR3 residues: CAWSATGTAKSQETQYF. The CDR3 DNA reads TGTGCCTGGAGTGCAACCGGGACAGCTAAATCCCAAGAGACCCAGTACTTC.

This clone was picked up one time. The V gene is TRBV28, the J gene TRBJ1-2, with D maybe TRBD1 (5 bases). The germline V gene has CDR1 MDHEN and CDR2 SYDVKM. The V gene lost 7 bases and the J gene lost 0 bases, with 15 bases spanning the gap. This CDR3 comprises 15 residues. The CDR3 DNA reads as TGTGCCAGCAACCGGGACTTCACAGCTAACTATGGCTACACCTTC. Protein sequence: CASNRDFTANYGYTF.

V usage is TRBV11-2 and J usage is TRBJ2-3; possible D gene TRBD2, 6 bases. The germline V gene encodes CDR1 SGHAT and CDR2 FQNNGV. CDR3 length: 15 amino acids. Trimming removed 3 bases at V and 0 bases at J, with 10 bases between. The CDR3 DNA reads TGTGCCAGCAGCTTCGCGGGGTCTAGCACAGATACGCAGTATTTT. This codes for CASSFAGSSTDTQYF.

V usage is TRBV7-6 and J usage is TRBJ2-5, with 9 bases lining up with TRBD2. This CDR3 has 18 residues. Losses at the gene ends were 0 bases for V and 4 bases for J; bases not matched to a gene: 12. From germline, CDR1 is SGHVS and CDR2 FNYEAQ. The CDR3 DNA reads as TGTGCCAGCAGCTTAGCTTTGCGGGAGGGCCCTGCGACAGAGACCCAGTACTTC. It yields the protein CASSLALREGPATETQYF.

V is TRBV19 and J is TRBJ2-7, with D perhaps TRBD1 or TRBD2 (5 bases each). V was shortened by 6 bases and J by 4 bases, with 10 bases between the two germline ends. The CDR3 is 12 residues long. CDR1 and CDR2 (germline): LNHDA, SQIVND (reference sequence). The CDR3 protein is CASRGEIYEQYF. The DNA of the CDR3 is TGTGCCAGTAGAGGGGAGATTTACGAGCAGTACTTC.

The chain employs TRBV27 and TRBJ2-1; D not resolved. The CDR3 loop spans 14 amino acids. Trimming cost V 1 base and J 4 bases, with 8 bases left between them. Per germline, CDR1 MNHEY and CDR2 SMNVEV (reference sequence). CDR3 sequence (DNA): TGTGCCAGCAGTTTATTAGGAGAATACAATGAGCAGTTCTTC. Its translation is CASSLLGEYNEQFF.

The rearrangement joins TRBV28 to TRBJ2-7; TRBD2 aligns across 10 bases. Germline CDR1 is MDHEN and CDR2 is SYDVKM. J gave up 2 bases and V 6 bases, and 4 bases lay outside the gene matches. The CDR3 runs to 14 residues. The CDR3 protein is CASRHLAGAYEQYF. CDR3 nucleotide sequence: TGTGCCAGCAGGCACCTAGCGGGGGCCTACGAGCAGTACTTC.